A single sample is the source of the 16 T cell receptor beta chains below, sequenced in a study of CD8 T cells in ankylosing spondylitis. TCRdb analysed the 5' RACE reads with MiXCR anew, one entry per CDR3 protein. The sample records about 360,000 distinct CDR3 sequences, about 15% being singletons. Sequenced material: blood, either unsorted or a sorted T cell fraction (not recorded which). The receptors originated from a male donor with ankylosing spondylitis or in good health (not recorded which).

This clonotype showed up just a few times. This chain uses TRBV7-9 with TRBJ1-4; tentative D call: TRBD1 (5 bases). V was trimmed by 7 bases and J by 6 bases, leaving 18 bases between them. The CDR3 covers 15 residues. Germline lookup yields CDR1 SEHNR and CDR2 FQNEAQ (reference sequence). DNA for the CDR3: TGTGCCAGCACCCACACCGGGACGGATTATGAAAAACTGTTTTTT. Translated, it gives CASTHTGTDYEKLFF.

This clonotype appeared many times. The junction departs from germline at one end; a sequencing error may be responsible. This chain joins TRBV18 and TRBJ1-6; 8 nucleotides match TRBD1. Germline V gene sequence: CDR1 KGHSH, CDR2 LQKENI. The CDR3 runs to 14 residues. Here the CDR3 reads CASSPRDRGSHPAF. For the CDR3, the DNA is TGTGCCAGCTCACCACGTGACAGGGGCTCGCACCCCGCCTTT.

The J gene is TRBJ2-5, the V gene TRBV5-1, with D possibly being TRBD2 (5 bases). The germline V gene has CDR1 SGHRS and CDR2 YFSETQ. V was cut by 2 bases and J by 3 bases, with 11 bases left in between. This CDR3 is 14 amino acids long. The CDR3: CASSFDGREETQYF. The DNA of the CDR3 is TGCGCCAGCAGCTTTGATGGGCGGGAAGAGACCCAGTACTTC.

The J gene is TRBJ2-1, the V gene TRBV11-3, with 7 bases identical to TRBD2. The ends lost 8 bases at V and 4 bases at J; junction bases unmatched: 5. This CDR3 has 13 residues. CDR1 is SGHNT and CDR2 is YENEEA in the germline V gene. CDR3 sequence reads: CASEAGVYNEQFF. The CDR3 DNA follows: TGTGCCAGCGAGGCGGGGGTTTACAATGAGCAGTTCTTC.

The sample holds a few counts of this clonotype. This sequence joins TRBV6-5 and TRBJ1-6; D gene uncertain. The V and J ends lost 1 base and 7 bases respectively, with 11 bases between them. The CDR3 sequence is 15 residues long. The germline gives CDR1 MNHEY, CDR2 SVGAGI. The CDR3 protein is CASSYWRVENSPLHF. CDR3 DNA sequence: TGTGCCAGCAGTTACTGGAGGGTGGAGAATTCACCCCTCCACTTT.

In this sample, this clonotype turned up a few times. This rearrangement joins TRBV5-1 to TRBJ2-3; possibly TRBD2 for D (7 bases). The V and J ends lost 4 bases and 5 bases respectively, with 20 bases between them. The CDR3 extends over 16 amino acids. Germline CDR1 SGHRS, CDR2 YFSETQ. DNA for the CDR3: TGCGCCAGCAGCCCAGGCAGCGGAGGGGGGGTAGATACGCAGTATTTT. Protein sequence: CASSPGSGGGVDTQYF.

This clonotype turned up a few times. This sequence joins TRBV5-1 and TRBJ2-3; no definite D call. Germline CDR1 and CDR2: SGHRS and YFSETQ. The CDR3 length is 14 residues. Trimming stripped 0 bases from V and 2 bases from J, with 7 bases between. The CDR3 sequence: CASSLAQFTDTQYF. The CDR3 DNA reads TGCGCCAGCAGCTTGGCGCAGTTCACAGATACGCAGTATTTT.

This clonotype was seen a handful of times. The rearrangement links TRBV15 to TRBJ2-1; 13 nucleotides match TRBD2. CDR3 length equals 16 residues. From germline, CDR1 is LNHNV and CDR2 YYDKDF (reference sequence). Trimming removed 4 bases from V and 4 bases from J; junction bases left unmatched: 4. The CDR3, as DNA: TGTGCCACCAGCACCCAGACTAGCGGGGGGTACAATGAGCAGTTCTTC. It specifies CATSTQTSGGYNEQFF.

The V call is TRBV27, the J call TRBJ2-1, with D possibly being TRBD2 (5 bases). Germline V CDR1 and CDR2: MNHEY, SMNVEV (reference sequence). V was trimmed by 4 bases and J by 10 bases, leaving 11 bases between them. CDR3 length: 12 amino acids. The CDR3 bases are TGTGCCAGCAGTTCACTTCGGGGAGAGCAGTTCTTC. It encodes CASSSLRGEQFF.

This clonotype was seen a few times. The CDR3 DNA sequence: TGTGCCAGCAGAAAGGCGGGACCACAGGAAGCTTTCTTT. Protein: CASRKAGPQEAFF. The chain couples TRBV6-1 to TRBJ1-1; D possibly corresponds to TRBD1 (5 bases). From germline, CDR1 is MNHNS and CDR2 SASEGT. V lost 6 bases and J 8 bases, leaving 16 bases between the germline ends. This CDR3 contains 13 residues.

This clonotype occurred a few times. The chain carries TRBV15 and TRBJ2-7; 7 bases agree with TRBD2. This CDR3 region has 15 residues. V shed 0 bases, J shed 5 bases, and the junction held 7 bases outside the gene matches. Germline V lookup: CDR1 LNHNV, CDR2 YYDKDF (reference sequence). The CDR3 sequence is CATSRDGAGDHEQYF. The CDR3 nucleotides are TGTGCCACCAGCAGAGATGGTGCGGGAGACCACGAGCAGTACTTC.

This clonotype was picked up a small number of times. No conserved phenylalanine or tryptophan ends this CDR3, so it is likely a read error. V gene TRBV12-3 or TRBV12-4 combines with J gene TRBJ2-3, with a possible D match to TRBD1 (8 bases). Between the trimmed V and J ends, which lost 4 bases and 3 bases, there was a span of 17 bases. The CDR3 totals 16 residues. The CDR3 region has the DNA TGTGCCAGCAGTTACGACAGGGGAGGGGGAACAGATACGCAGTATCTT. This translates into CASSYDRGGGTDTQYL.

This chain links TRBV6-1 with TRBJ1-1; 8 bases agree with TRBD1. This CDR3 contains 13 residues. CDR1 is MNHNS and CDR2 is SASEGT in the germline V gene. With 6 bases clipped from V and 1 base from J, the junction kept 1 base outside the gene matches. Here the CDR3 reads CASRDRGNTEAFF. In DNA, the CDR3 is TGTGCCAGCAGAGACAGGGGGAACACTGAAGCTTTCTTT.

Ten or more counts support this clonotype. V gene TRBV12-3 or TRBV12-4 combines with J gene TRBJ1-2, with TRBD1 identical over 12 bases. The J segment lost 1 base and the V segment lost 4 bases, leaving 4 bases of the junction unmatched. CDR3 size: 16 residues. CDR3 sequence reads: CASSYGTGGNNYGYTF. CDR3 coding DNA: TGTGCCAGCAGTTACGGGACAGGGGGCAATAACTATGGCTACACCTTC.

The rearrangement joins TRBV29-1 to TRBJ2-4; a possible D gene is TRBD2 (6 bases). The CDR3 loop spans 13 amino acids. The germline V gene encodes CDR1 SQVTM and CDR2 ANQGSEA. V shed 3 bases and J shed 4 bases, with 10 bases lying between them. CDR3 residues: CSVEGGEKNIQYF. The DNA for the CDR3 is TGCAGCGTTGAGGGCGGGGAAAAAAACATTCAGTACTTC.

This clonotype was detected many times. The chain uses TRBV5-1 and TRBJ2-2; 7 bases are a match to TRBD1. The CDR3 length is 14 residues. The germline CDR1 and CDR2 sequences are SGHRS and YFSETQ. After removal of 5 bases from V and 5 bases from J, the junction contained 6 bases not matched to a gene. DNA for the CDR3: TGCGCCAGCAGTCTGGGGACAGCTACCGGGGAGCTGTTTTTT. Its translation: CASSLGTATGELFF.